The 11 T cell receptor beta chains below come from one sample, sequenced in a study of shared clonotypes between healthy human individuals. The table came from immunoSEQ multiplex PCR; TCRdb's copy has only in-frame clones and leaves some out. The profile shows approximately 2,000,000 clones, around 92% of them singletons. Material for sequencing was naive CD4+ T cells from PBMCs. Subset in this sample: CD45RA+ positively selected. These receptors all stem from a man between 18 and 35 years old in good health. Some clones in this sample may be carry-over from other donors' samples.

The CDR3 spells CASSPRQGLAENTQYF. The CDR3 nucleotides are TGTGCCAGCTCACCACGACAGGGACTAGCAGAGAATACGCAGTATTTT. This chain connects TRBV18 to TRBJ2-3; 9 bases are a match to TRBD2. Germline assignment: CDR1 KGHSH and CDR2 LQKENI. The length of the CDR3 is 16 residues. The V segment lost 1 base and the J segment 7 bases; nucleotides outside the gene matches: 9.

The genes are TRBV2 and TRBJ2-2; D may correspond to TRBD1 or TRBD2 (5 bases each). The CDR3 sequence is 14 residues long. Germline-derived CDR1 and CDR2 are SNHLY and FYNNEI. V lost 3 bases and J lost 7, with 12 bases in between. The CDR3 DNA is TGTGCCAGCAGTGACTTGGTGAGGGGCGGGGAGCTGTTTTTT. Protein sequence: CASSDLVRGGELFF.

The CDR3 bases are TGTGCCAGCTCACCCACAGAGAAGGAGACCCAGTACTTC. The encoded protein is CASSPTEKETQYF. The chain combines TRBV18 with TRBJ2-5; D is undetermined. The ends were cut back, 3 bases at V and 5 bases at J, with 10 bases in the middle. Looked up from germline, CDR1 is KGHSH and CDR2 is LQKENI. This CDR3 is 13 amino acids long.

This clone was seen more than once but under ten times. The CDR3 reads CASSEDGLNTEAFF. The CDR3 DNA is TGTGCCAGCAGTGAGGACGGTCTGAACACTGAAGCTTTCTTT. This chain links TRBV2 with TRBJ1-1; D is unclear. V was trimmed by 3 bases and J by 0 bases, leaving 8 bases between them. Germline CDR1 SNHLY, CDR2 FYNNEI. The length of the CDR3 is 14 residues.

V and J are TRBV10-3 and TRBJ2-1, with TRBD2 matching over 11 bases. Per the germline V gene, CDR1 is ENHRY and CDR2 is SYGVKD. CDR3 length: 13 residues. The junction had 3 bases not matched to a gene; V was cut back by 4 bases and J by 10 bases. CDR3 residues: CAISVLAGAEQFF. As DNA, the CDR3 is TGTGCCATCAGTGTACTAGCGGGGGCCGAGCAGTTCTTC.

The chain couples TRBV28 to TRBJ1-1, with a tentative D call TRBD1 (6 bases). Trimming took 7 bases from V and 4 from J, leaving 22 bases between them. Germline-derived CDR1 and CDR2 are MDHEN and SYDVKM. The CDR3 runs 16 residues. The CDR3 loop is CASTPGWGGGVTEAFF. CDR3 nucleotides: TGTGCCAGCACCCCGGGGTGGGGGGGCGGTGTCACTGAAGCTTTCTTT.

The rearrangement links TRBV11-2 to TRBJ1-1; D unresolved. Germline CDR1 and CDR2: SGHAT and FQNNGV. The CDR3 runs 12 residues. V lost 5 bases to trimming and J lost 4 bases, with 8 bases between them. CDR3 sequence: CASSPQTTEAFF. The CDR3 region has the DNA TGTGCCAGCAGCCCCCAGACCACTGAAGCTTTCTTT.

This rearrangement joins TRBV5-6 to TRBJ2-7; a possible D gene is TRBD2 (6 bases). CDR3 size: 15 residues. Germline loops: CDR1 SGHDT, CDR2 YYEEEE. Trimming removed 0 bases from V and 6 bases from J, with 16 bases in between. The CDR3 region is CASSLEGGTAGEQYF. In DNA, the CDR3 is TGTGCCAGCAGCTTGGAAGGAGGGACCGCTGGCGAGCAGTACTTC.

In its sample, this clone was seen once. The chain recombines TRBV9 with TRBJ1-4; D gene ambiguous. The ends were cut back, 0 bases at V and 8 bases at J, with 14 bases in the middle. CDR1 is SGDLS, CDR2 YYNGEE, per germline. The CDR3 has 15 residues. The CDR3 DNA is TGTGCCAGCAGCGTAGTCGGGCAGGCCGGCGAAAAACTGTTTTTT. Amino acid sequence: CASSVVGQAGEKLFF.

This clone was recorded once. V usage is TRBV7-2 and J usage is TRBJ2-2, with 8 nucleotides matching TRBD1. V shed 1 base, J shed 7 bases, and the junction held 8 bases outside the gene matches. The length of the CDR3 is 16 residues. Germline lookup yields CDR1 SGHTA and CDR2 FQGNSA. The DNA for the CDR3 is TGTGCCAGCAGCTTAGGGCAGGGGGCGTCGGTCGGGGAGCTGTTTTTT. This gives the protein CASSLGQGASVGELFF.

For the CDR3, the DNA is TGTGCCAGCAGCCGTACCTGGACAGGGGGTTACGAGCAGTACTTC. As protein: CASSRTWTGGYEQYF. The rearrangement links TRBV6-5 to TRBJ2-5, with 10 positions matching TRBD1. The DNA matches TRBJ2-7 better at its end, which makes the J call doubtful. The CDR3 totals 15 residues. In germline, CDR1 is MNHEY, CDR2 SVGAGI.